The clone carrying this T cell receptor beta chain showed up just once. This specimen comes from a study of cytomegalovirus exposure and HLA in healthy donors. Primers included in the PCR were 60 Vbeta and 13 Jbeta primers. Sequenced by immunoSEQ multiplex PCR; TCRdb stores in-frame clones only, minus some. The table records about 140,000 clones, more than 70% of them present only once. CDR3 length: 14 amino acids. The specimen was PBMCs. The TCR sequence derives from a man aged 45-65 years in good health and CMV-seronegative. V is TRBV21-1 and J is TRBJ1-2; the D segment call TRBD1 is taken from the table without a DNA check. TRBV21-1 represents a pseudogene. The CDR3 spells CASSKQGGGYGYTF. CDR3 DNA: TGTGCCAGCAGCAAACAGGGGGGTGGCTATGGCTACACCTTC.